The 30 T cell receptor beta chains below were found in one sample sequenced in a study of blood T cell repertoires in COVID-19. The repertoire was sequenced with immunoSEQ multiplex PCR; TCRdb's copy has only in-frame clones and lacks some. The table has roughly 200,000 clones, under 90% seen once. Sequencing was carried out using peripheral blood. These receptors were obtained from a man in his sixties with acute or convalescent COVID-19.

The CDR3 nucleotides read TGTGCCAGCAGTTCCGGGGTTGTGGGGTGGGAGACCCAGTACTTC. It specifies CASSSGVVGWETQYF. This chain connects TRBV6-7 to TRBJ2-5, with D possibly matching TRBD2 (5 bases). TRBV6-7 falls under the ORF class, with uncertain function. This CDR3 has 15 residues. V was trimmed by 4 bases and J by 5 bases, leaving 17 bases between them.

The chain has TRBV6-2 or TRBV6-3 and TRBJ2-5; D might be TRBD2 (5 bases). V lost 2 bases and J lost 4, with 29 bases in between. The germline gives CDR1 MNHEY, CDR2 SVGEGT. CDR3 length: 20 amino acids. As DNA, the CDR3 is TGTGCCAGCAGTTACCGCCTCGGAGGTCATCTCCCCGACACACGAGAGACCCAGTACTTC. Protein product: CASSYRLGGHLPDTRETQYF.

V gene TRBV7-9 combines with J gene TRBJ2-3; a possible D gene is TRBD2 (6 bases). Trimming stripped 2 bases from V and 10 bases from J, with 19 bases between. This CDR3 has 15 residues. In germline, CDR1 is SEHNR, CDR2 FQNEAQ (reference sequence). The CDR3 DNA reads TGTGCCAGCAGCTTAAGGGGTGGAGGGTACAGCTCGCAGTATTTT. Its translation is CASSLRGGGYSSQYF.

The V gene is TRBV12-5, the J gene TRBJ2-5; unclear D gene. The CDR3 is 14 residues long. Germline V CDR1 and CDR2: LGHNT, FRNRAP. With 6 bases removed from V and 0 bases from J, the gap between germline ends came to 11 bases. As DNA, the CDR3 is TGTGCTAGTGGGGTGGGCAGAGACCAAGAGACCCAGTACTTC. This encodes CASGVGRDQETQYF.

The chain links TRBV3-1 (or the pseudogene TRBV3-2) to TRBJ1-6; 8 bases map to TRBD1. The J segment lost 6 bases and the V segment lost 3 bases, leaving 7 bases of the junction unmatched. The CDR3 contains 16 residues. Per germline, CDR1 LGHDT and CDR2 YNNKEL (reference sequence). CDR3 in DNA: TGTGCCAGCAGCCAGACAGGGGCGGTCAGTAATTCACCCCTCCACTTT. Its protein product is CASSQTGAVSNSPLHF.

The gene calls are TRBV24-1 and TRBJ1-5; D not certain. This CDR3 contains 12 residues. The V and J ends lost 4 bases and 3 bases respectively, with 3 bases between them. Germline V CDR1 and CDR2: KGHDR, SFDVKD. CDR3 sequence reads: CATSDNNQPQHF. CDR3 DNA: TGTGCCACCAGTGACAACAATCAGCCCCAGCATTTT.

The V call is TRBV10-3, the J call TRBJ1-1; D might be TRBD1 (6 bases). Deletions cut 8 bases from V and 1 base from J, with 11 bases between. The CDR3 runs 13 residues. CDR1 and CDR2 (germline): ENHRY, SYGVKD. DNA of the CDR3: TGTGCCATCGGGGGACACCAGAACACTGAAGCTTTCTTT. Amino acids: CAIGGHQNTEAFF.

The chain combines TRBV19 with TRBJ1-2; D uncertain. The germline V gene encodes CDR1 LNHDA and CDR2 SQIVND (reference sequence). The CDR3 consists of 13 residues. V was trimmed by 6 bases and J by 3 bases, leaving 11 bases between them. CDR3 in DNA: TGTGCCAGTAGCGATTTCGGGGACTATGGCTACACCTTC. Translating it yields CASSDFGDYGYTF.

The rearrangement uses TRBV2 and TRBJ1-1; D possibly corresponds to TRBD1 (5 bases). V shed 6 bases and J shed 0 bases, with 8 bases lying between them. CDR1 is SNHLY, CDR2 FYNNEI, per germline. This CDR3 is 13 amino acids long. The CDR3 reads CASRLQVNTEAFF. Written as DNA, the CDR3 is TGTGCCAGCAGACTACAGGTGAACACTGAAGCTTTCTTT. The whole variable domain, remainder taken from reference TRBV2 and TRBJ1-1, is EPEVTQTPSHQVTQMGQEVILRCVPISNHLYFYWYRQILGQKVEFLVSFYNNEISEKSEIFDDQFSVERPDGSNFTLKIRSTKLEDSAMYFCASRLQVNTEAFFGQGTRLTVV.

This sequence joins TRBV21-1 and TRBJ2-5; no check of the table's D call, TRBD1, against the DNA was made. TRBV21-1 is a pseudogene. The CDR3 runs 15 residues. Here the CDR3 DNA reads TGTGCCAGCAGCAAATCCGGGACAGGGAACGAGACCCAGTACTTC. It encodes CASSKSGTGNETQYF.

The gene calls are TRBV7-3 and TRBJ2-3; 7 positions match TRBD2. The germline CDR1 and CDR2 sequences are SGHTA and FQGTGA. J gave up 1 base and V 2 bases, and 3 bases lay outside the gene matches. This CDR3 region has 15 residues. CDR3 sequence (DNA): TGTGCCAGCAGCTTATCGGGAGGTCGCACAGATACGCAGTATTTT. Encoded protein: CASSLSGGRTDTQYF. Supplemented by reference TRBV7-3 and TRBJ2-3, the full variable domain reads GAGVSQTPSNKVTEKGKYVELRCDPISGHTALYWYRQSLGQGPEFLIYFQGTGAADDSGLPNDRFFAVRPEGSVSTLKIQRTERGDSAVYLCASSLSGGRTDTQYFGPGTRLTVL.

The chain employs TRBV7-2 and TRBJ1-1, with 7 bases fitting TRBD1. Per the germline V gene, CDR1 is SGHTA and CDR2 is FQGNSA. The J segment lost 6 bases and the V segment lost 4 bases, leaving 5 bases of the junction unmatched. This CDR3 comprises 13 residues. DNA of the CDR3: TGTGCCAGCAGCTCATTGACAGGGTCTGAAGCTTTCTTT. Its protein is CASSSLTGSEAFF.

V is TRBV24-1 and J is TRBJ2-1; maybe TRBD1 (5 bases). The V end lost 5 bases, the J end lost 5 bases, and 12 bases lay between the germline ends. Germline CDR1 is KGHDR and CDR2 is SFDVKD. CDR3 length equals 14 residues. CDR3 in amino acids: CATSGGLGHNEQFF. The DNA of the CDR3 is TGTGCCACCAGTGGGGGCCTTGGTCACAATGAGCAGTTCTTC.

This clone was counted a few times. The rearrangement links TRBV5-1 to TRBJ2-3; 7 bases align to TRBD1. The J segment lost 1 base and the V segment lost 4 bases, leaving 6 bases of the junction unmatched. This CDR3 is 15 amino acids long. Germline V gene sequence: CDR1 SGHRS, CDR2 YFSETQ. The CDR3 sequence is CASSQGDPRTDTQYF. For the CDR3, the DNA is TGCGCCAGCAGCCAGGGGGATCCCCGCACAGATACGCAGTATTTT.

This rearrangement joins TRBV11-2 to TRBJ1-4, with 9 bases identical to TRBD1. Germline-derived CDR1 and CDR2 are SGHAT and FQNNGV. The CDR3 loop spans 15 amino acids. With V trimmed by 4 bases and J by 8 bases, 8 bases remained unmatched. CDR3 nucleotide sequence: TGTGCCAGCAGCTGGGGACAGGGACAAGTCGAAAAACTGTTTTTT. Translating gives CASSWGQGQVEKLFF.

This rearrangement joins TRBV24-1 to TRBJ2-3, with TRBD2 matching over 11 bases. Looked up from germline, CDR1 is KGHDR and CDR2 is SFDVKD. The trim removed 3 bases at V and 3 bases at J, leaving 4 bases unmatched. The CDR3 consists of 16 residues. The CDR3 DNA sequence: TGTGCCACCAGTGATGTAGCGGGAGGGGGGACAGATACGCAGTATTTT. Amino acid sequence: CATSDVAGGGTDTQYF.

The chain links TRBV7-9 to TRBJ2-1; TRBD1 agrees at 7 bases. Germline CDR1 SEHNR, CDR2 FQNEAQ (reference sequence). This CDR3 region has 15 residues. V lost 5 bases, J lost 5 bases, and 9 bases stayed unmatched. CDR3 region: CASSPRTGVNNEQFF. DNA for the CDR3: TGTGCCAGCAGCCCCCGGACAGGAGTTAACAATGAGCAGTTCTTC. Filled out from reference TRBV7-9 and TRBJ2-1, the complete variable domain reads DTGVSQNPRHKITKRGQNVTFRCDPISEHNRLYWYRQTLGQGPEFLTYFQNEAQLEKSRLLSDRFSAERPKGSFSTLEIQRTEQGDSAMYLCASSPRTGVNNEQFFGPGTRLTVL.

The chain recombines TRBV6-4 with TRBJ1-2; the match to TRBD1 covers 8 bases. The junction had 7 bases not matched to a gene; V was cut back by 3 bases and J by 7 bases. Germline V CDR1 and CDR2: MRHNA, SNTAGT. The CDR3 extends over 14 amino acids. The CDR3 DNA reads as TGTGCCAGCAGTGAGGATCGGACAGGGTTTGGCTACACCTTC. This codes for CASSEDRTGFGYTF.

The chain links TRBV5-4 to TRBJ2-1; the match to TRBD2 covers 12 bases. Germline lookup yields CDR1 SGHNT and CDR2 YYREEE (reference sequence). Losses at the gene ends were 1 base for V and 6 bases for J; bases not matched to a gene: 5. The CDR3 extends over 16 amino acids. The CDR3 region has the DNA TGTGCCAGCAGCTTGCCTAGCGGGAGGGGAACCAATGAGCAGTTCTTC. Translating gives CASSLPSGRGTNEQFF. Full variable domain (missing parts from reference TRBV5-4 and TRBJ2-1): ETGVTQSPTHLIKTRGQQVTLRCSSQSGHNTVSWYQQALGQGPQFIFQYYREEENGRGNFPPRFSGLQFPNYSSELNVNALELDDSALYLCASSLPSGRGTNEQFFGPGTRLTVL.

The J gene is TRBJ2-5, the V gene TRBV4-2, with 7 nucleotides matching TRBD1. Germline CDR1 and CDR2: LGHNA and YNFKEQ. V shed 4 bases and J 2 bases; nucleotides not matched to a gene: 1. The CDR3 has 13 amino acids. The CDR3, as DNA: TGTGCCAGCAGCCGGGACAGACAAGAGACCCAGTACTTC. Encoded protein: CASSRDRQETQYF.

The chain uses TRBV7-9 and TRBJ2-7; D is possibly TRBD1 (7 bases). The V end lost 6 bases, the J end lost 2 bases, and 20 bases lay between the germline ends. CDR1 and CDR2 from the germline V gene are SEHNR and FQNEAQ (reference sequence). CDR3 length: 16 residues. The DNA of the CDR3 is TGTGCCAGCAGAACCCACGGGAGACAGGGAGCCTACGAGCAGTACTTC. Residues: CASRTHGRQGAYEQYF.

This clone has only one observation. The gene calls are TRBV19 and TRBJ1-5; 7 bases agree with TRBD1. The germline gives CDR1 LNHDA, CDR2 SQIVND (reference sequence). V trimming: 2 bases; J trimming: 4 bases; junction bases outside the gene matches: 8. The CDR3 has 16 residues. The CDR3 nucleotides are TGTGCCAGTAGTATACCGAGTGGACAGGTGAATCAGCCCCAGCATTTT. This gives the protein CASSIPSGQVNQPQHF.

CDR3 residues: CATKLGTSVSGELFF. The CDR3 bases are TGTGCCACCAAACTCGGGACTAGTGTCTCCGGGGAGCTGTTTTTT. The chain links TRBV6-5 to TRBJ2-2, with 8 bases that match TRBD2. V was clipped by 10 bases and J by 6 bases; unmatched bases: 13. Per the germline V gene, CDR1 is MNHEY and CDR2 is SVGAGI. The CDR3 runs to 15 residues.

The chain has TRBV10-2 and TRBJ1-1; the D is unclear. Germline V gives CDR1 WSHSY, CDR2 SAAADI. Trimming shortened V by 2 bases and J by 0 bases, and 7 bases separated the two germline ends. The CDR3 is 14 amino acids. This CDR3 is CASSEPGMNTEAFF. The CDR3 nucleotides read TGCGCCAGCAGTGAGCCGGGGATGAACACTGAAGCTTTCTTT.

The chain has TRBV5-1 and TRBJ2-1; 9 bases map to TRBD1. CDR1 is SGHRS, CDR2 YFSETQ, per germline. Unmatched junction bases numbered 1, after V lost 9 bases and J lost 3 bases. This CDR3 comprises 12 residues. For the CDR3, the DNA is TGCGCCAAGGGACAGGGCTACAATGAGCAGTTCTTC. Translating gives CAKGQGYNEQFF.

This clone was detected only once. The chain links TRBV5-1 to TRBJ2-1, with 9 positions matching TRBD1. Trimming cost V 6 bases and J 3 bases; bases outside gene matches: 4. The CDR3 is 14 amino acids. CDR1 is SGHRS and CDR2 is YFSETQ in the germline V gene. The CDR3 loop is CASTTGGIYNEQFF. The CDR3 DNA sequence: TGCGCCAGCACCACAGGGGGCATCTACAATGAGCAGTTCTTC.

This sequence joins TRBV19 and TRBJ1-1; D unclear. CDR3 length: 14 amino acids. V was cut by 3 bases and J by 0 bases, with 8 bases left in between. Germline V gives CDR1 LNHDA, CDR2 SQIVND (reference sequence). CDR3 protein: CASSMVTLNTEAFF. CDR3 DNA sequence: TGTGCCAGTAGTATGGTGACACTGAACACTGAAGCTTTCTTT.

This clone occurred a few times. The CDR3 loop is CASSYGSIYEQYF. In DNA form, the CDR3 reads TGTGCCAGCAGTTACGGCAGTATCTACGAGCAGTACTTC. The chain is built from TRBV6-5 and TRBJ2-7; D is unresolved. V lost 2 bases and J 3 bases, leaving 8 bases between the germline ends. This CDR3 has 13 residues. Germline V CDR1 and CDR2: MNHEY, SVGAGI.

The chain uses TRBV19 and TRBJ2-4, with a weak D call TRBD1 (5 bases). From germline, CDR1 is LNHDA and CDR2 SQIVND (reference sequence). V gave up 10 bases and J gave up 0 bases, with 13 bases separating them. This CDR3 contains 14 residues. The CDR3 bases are TGTGCCACCTCGGACACATCAGCCAAAAACATTCAGTACTTC. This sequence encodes CATSDTSAKNIQYF.

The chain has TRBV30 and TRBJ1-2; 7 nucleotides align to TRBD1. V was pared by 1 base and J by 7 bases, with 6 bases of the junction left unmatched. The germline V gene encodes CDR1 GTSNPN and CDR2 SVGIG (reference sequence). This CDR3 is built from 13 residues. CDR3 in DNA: TGTGCCTGGAGTGGACAGGGTGAAGGTGGCTACACCTTC. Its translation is CAWSGQGEGGYTF.